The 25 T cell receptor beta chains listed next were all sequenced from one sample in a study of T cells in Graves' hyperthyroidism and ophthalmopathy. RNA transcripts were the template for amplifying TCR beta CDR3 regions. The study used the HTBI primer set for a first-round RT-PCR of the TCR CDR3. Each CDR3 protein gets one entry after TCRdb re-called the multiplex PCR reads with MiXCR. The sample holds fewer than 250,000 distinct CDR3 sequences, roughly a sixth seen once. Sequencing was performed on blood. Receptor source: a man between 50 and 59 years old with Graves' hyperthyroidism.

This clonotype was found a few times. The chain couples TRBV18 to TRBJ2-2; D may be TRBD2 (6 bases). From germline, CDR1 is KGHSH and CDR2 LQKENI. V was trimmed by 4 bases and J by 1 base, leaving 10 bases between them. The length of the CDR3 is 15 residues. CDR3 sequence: CASSLGLGNTGELFF. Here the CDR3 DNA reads TGTGCCAGCTCACTGGGACTTGGGAACACCGGGGAGCTGTTTTTT.

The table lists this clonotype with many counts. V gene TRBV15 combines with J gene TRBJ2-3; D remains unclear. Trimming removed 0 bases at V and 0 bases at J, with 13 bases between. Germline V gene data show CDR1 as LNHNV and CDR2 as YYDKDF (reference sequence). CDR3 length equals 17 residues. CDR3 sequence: CATSRDYRSASTDTQYF. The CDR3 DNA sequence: TGTGCCACCAGCAGAGATTATCGGTCAGCTAGCACAGATACGCAGTATTTT.

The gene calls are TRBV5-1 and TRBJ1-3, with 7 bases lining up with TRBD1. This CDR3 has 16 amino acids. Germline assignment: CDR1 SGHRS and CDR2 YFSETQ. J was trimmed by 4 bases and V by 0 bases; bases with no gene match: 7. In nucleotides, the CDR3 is TGCGCCAGCAGCTTGGGCAGACAGGGAAGCGGAAACACCATATATTTT. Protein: CASSLGRQGSGNTIYF.

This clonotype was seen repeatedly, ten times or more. CDR3 protein: CASGGGGLSTEAFF. The CDR3 coding sequence is TGTGCCAGCGGAGGAGGAGGTTTATCCACTGAAGCTTTCTTT. The chain couples TRBV2 to TRBJ1-1; D remains ambiguous. Between the trimmed V and J ends, which lost 8 bases and 4 bases, there was a span of 17 bases. The CDR3 is 14 residues long. CDR1 SNHLY and CDR2 FYNNEI come from the germline V gene. Supplemented by reference TRBV2 and TRBJ1-1, the full variable domain reads EPEVTQTPSHQVTQMGQEVILRCVPISNHLYFYWYRQILGQKVEFLVSFYNNEISEKSEIFDDQFSVERPDGSNFTLKIRSTKLEDSAMYFCASGGGGLSTEAFFGQGTRLTVV.

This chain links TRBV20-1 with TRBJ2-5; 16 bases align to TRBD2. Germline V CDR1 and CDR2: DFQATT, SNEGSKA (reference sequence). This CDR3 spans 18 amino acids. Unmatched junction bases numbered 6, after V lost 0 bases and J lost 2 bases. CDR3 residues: CSAREGGTSGRGQETQYF. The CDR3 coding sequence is TGCAGTGCTAGAGAGGGGGGGACTAGCGGGAGGGGGCAAGAGACCCAGTACTTC.

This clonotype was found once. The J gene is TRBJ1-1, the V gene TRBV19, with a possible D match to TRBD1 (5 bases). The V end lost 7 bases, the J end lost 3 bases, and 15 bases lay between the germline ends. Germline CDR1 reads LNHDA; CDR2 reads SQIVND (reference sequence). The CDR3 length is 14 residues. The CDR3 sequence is CASNEGWGDTEAFF. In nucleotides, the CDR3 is TGTGCCAGTAACGAGGGTTGGGGCGACACTGAAGCTTTCTTT.

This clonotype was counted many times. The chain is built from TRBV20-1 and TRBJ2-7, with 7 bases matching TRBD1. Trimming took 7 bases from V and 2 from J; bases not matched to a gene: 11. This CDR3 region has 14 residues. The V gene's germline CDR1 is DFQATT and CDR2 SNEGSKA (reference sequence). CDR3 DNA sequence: TGCAGTGTGAAGAACGGGGACAGCCCCTACGAGCAGTACTTC. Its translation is CSVKNGDSPYEQYF.

CDR3 bases: TGTGCCAGTAGTAGGAGACTAGTCGGCACCGGGGAGCTGTTTTTT. This codes for CASSRRLVGTGELFF. This sequence joins TRBV19 and TRBJ2-2; possible D gene TRBD2, 6 bases. Germline CDR1 is LNHDA and CDR2 is SQIVND (reference sequence). V was clipped by 4 bases and J by 4 bases, with 13 bases between them. The CDR3 totals 15 residues.

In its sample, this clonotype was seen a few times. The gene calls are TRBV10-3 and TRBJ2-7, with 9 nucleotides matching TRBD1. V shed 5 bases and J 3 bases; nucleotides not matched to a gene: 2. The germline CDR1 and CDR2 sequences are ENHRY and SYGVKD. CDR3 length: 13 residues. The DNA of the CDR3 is TGTGCCATCAGTCGGGACAGGGACTACGAGCAGTACTTC. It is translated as CAISRDRDYEQYF.

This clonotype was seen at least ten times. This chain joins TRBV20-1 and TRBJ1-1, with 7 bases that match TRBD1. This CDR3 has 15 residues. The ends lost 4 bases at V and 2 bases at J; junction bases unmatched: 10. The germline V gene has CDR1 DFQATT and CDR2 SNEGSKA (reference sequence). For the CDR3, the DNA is TGCAGTGCTAACCGACAGGGTAGGGCTAACACTGAAGCTTTCTTT. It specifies CSANRQGRANTEAFF.

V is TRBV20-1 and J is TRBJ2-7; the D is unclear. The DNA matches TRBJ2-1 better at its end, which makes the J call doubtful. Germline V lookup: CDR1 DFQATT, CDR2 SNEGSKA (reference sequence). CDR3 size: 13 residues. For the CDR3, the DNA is TGCAGTGCCCTCCGGGCGGAAGCCTACGAGCAGTTCTTC. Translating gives CSALRAEAYEQFF.

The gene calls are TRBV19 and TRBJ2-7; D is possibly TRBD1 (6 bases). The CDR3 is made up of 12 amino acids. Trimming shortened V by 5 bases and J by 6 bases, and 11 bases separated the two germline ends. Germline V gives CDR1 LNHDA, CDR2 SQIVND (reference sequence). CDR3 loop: CASSARGIEQYF. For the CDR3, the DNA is TGTGCCAGTAGTGCAAGGGGGATCGAGCAGTACTTC.

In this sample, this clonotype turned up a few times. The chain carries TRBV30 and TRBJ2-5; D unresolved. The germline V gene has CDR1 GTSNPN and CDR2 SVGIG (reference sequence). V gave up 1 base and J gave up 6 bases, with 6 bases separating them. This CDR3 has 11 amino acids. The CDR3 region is CAWSDSKTQYF. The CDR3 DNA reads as TGTGCCTGGAGTGATTCTAAGACCCAGTACTTC.

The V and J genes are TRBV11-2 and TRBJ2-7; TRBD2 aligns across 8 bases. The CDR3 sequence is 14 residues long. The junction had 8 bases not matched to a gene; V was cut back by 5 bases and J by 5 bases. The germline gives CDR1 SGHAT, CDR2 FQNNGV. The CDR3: CASSPSGRFHEQYF. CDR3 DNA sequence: TGTGCCAGCAGCCCTAGCGGGCGGTTCCACGAGCAGTACTTC.

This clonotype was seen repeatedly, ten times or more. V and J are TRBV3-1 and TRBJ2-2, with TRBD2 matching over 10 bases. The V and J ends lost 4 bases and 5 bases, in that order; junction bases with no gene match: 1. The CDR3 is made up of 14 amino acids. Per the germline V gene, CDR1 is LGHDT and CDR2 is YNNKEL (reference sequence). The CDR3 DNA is TGTGCCAGCAGCCCTAGCGGGAGTACCGGGGAGCTGTTTTTT. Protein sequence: CASSPSGSTGELFF.

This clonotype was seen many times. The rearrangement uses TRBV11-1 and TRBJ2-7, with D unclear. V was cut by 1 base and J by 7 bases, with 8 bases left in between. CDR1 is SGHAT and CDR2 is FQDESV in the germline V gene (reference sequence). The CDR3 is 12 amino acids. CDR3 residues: CASSLGSREQYF. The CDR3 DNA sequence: TGTGCCAGCAGCTTAGGGTCGAGGGAGCAGTACTTC. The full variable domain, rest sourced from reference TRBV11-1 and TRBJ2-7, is EAEVAQSPRYKITEKSQAVAFWCDPISGHATLYWYRQILGQGPELLVQFQDESVVDDSQLPKDRFSAERLKGVDSTLKIQPAELGDSAMYLCASSLGSREQYFGPGTRLTVT.

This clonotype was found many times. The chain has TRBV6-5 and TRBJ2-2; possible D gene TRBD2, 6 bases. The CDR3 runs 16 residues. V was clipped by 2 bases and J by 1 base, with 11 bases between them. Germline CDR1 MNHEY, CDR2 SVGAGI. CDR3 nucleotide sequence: TGTGCCAGCAGTTACCAGAGTAGCGGGAACACCGGGGAGCTGTTTTTT. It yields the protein CASSYQSSGNTGELFF.

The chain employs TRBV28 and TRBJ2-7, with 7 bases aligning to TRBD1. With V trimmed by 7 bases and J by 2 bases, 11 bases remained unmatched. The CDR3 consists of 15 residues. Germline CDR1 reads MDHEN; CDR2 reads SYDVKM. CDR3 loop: CASKLEGGKTYEQYF. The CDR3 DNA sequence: TGTGCCAGCAAACTAGAAGGGGGCAAGACCTACGAGCAGTACTTC.

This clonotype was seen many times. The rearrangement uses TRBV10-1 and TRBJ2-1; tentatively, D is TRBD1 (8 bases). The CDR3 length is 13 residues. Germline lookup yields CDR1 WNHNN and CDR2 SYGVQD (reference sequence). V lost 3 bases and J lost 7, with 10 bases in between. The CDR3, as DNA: TGCGCCAGCAGTGAACAGGGGGGGAATGAGCAGTTCTTC. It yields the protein CASSEQGGNEQFF.

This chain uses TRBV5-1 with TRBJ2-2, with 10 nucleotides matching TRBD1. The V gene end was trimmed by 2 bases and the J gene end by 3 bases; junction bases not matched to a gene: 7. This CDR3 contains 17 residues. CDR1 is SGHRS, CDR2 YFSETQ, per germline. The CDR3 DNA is TGCGCCAGCAGCTTCGGACAGGGGGTCATGGACACCGGGGAGCTGTTTTTT. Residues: CASSFGQGVMDTGELFF. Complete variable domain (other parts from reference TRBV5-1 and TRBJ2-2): KAGVTQTPRYLIKTRGQQVTLSCSPISGHRSVSWYQQTPGQGLQFLFEYFSETQRNKGNFPGRFSGRQFSNSRSEMNVSTLELGDSALYLCASSFGQGVMDTGELFFGEGSRLTVL.

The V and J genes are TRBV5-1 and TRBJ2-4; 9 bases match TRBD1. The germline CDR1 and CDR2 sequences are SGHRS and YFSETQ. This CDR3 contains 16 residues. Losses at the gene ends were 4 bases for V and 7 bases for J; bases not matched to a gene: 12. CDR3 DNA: TGCGCCAGCAGCGTGTCCTACAGGGGGCACAGGAACATTCAGTACTTC. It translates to CASSVSYRGHRNIQYF.

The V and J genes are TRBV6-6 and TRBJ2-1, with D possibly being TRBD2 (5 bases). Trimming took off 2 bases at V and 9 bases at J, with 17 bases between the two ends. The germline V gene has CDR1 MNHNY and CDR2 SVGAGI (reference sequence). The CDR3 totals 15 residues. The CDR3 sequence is CASSYVLVPLGEQFF. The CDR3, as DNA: TGTGCCAGCAGTTACGTACTAGTCCCCCTCGGTGAGCAGTTCTTC.

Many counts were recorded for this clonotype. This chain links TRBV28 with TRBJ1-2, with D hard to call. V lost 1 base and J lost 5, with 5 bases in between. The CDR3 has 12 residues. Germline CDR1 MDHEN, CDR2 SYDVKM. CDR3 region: CASSLYEYGYTF. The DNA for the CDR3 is TGTGCCAGCAGTTTATATGAGTATGGCTACACCTTC.

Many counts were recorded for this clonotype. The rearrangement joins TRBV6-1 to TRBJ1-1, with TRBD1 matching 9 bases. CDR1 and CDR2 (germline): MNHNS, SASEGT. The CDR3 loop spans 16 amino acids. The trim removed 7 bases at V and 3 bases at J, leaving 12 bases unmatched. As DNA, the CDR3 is TGTGCCAGCACCCCTCCTACTGACAGGGGGTACACTGAAGCTTTCTTT. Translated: CASTPPTDRGYTEAFF.

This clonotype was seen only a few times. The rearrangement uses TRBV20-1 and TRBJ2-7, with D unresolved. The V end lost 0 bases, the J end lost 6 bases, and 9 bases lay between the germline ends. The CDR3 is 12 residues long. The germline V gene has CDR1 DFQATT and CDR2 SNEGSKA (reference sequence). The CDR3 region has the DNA TGCAGTGCTAGAGATCAGGTAGCCGAGCAGTACTTC. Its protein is CSARDQVAEQYF.